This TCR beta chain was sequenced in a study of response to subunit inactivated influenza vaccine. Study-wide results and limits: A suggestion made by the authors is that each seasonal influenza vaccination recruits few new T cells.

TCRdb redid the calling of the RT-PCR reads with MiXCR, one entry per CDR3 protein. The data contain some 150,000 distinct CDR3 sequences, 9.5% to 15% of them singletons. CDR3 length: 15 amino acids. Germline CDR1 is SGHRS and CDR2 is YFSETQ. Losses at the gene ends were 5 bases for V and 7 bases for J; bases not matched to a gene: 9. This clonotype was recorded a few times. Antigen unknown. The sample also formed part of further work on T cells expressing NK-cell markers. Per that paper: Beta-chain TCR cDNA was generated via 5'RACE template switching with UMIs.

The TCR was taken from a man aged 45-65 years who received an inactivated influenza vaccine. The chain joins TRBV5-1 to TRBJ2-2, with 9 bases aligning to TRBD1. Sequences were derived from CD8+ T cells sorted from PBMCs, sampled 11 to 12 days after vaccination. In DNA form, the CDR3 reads TGCGCCAGCAGACCTAACAGGGGGCTCCACGGGGAGCTGTTTTTT. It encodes CASRPNRGLHGELFF.